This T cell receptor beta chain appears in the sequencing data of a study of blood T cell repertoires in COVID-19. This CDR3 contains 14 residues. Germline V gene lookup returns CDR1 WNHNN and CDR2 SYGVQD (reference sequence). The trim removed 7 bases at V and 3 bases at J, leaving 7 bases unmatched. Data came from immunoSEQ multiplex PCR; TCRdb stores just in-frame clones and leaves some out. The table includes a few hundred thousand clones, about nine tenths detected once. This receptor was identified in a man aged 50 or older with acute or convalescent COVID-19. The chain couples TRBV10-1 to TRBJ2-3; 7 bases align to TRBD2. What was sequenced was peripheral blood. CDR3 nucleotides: TGCGCCAGCAATGGCGGGGGAAGGACAGATACGCAGTATTTT. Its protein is CASNGGGRTDTQYF.